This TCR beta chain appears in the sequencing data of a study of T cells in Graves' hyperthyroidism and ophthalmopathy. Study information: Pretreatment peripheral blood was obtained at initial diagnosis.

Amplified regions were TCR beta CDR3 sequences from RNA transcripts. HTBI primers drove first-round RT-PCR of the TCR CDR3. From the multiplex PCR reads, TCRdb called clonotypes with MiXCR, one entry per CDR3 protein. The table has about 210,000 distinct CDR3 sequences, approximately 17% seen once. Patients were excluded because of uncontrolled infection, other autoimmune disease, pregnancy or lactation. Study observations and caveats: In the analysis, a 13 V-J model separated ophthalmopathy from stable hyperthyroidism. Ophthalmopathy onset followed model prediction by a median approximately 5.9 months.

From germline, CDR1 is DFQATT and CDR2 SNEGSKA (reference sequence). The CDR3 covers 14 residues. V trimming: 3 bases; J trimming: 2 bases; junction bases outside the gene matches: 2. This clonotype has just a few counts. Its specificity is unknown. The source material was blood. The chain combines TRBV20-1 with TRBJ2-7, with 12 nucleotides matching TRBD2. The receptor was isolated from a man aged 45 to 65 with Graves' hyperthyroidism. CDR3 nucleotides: TGCAGTGCTAGGACTAGCGGGAGTACCTACGAGCAGTACTTC. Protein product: CSARTSGSTYEQYF.